The next 6 T cell receptor beta chains were all read from a single sample in a study of radiation and T cells in renal cell carcinoma. Described time point: baseline pretreatment blood. Indicated treatment: 15 Gy SBRT to primary tumor, nephrectomy 4 weeks later. Assay: immunoSEQ multiplex PCR; the TCRdb copy retains only in-frame clones and omits some. The sample shows about 140,000 clones, 70% to 90% of them seen only once. The material was blood, obtained from a patient whose treatment included radiotherapy and nephrectomy. Every receptor here comes from a woman aged 45-59 years with renal cell carcinoma.

The chain recombines TRBV13 with TRBJ2-2; D is possibly TRBD2 (6 bases). Germline V CDR1 and CDR2: PRHDT, FYEKMQ (reference sequence). This CDR3 is 15 amino acids long. Trimming pared 6 bases from V and 5 bases from J, leaving 16 bases between. The CDR3 region has the DNA TGTGCCAGCAGGGATATTACCGGGGGAACCGGGGAGCTGTTTTTT. It is translated as CASRDITGGTGELFF.

DNA of the CDR3: TGCGCCAGCAGCTTGGGGACTAGCGGGAACGAGCTGTTTTTT. Translation: CASSLGTSGNELFF. J is TRBJ2-2 and V is TRBV5-1; 12 bases line up with TRBD2. Germline V gene lookup returns CDR1 SGHRS and CDR2 YFSETQ. Trimming removed 0 bases from V and 11 bases from J; junction bases left unmatched: 2. This CDR3 has 14 residues.

The chain carries TRBV18 and TRBJ2-1, with TRBD2 identical over 8 bases. Looked up from germline, CDR1 is KGHSH and CDR2 is LQKENI. V lost 6 bases and J lost 4; bases outside the gene matches: 8. This CDR3 has 15 residues. Here the CDR3 DNA reads TGTGCCAGCTCTCCCCCGGGACTAGTATACAATGAGCAGTTCTTC. Its translation: CASSPPGLVYNEQFF.

The V gene is TRBV5-6, the J gene TRBJ1-5; D gene uncertain. CDR3 size: 15 residues. Germline V CDR1 and CDR2: SGHDT, YYEEEE. V lost 0 bases to trimming and J lost 3 bases, with 10 bases between them. CDR3 in DNA: TGTGCCAGCAGCTTGGGGTGGGGAGTCAATCAGCCCCAGCATTTT. It yields the protein CASSLGWGVNQPQHF.

This chain links TRBV6-5 with TRBJ1-2, with unresolved D. Germline values: CDR1 MNHEY, CDR2 SVGAGI. This CDR3 has 16 residues. V was shortened by 0 bases and J by 0 bases, with 11 bases between the two germline ends. CDR3 nucleotides: TGTGCCAGCAGTTACTCGGGGAGGGCCGCTAACTATGGCTACACCTTC. Protein sequence: CASSYSGRAANYGYTF.

The J gene is TRBJ2-3, the V gene TRBV11-3, with 12 bases aligning to TRBD2. The CDR3 length is 16 residues. Germline CDR1 reads SGHNT; CDR2 reads YENEEA. V lost 5 bases to trimming and J lost 1 base; unmatched junction nucleotides: 4. CDR3 nucleotide sequence: TGTGCCAGCAGCAAAGGGACTAGCGGGCGCACAGATACGCAGTATTTT. It encodes CASSKGTSGRTDTQYF.